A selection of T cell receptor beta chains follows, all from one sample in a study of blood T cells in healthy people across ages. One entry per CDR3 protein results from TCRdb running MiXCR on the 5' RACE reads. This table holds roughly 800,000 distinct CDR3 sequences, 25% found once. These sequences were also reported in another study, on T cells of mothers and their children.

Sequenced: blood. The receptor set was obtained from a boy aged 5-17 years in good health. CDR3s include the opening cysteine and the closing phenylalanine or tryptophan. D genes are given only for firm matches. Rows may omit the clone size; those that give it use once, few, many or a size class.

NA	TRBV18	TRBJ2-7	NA	CASSPVTGVGYEQYF	TGTGCCAGCTCACCAGTTACGGGAGTCGGGTACGAGCAGTACTTC
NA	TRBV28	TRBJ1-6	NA	CASSPSLGGDNSPLHF	TGTGCCAGCAGTCCGAGCCTAGGAGGGGATAATTCACCCCTCCACTTT
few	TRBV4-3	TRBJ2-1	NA	CASSQDIILAGVFNEQFF	TGCGCCAGCAGCCAAGATATAATCCTCGCGGGTGTCTTCAATGAGCAGTTCTTC
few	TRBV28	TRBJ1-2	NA	CASMKQGNYGYTF	TGTGCCAGCATGAAACAGGGTAACTATGGCTACACCTTC
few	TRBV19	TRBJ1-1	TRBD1	CASSTRTGWGTEAFF	TGTGCCAGTAGTACCCGGACAGGTTGGGGCACTGAGGCTTTCTTT
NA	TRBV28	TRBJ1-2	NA	CASSPPIQNYGYTF	TGTGCCAGCAGTCCACCCATCCAAAACTATGGCTACACCTTC
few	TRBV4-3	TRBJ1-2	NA	CASSQTPVGAGVYGYTF	TGCGCCAGCAGCCAAACCCCAGTCGGGGCAGGGGTGTATGGCTACACCTTC
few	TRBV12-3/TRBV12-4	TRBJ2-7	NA	CASSFAWDEQYF	TGTGCCAGCAGTTTCGCCTGGGACGAGCAGTACTTC
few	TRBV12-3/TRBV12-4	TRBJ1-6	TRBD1	CASRPGQENSPPHF	TGTGCCAGCAGGCCGGGACAGGAGAATTCACCCCCCCACTTT
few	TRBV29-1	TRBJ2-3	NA	CSVEAGPGVGTDTQYF	TGCAGCGTTGAAGCCGGGCCGGGGGTCGGCACAGATACGCAGTATTTT
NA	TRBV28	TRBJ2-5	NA	CASSTSGLQIQETQYF	TGTGCCAGCAGTACCTCGGGGCTACAAATACAAGAGACCCAGTACTTC
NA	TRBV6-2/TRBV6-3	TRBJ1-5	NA	CASTPGGQVNQPQHF	TGTGCCAGCACCCCGGGGGGGCAGGTGAATCAGCCCCAGCATTTT
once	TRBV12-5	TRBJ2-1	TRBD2	CASGLDSGSNNEQFF	TGTGCTAGTGGTTTGGATAGCGGGTCCAACAATGAGCAGTTCTTC
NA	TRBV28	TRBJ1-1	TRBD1	CASRNYRGLNTEAFF	TGTGCCAGCAGAAATTACAGGGGATTGAACACTGAAGCTTTCTTT
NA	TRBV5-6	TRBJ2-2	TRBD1	CASSRASRGRGELFF	TGTGCCAGCAGTCGGGCCTCCAGGGGGCGTGGGGAGCTGTTTTTT
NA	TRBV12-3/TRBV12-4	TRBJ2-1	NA	CASSYGTQEQFF	TGTGCCAGCAGTTACGGGACACAGGAGCAGTTCTTC
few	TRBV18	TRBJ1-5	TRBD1	CASSPGQGPGQPQHF	TGTGCCAGCTCACCGGGACAGGGTCCTGGGCAGCCCCAGCATTTT
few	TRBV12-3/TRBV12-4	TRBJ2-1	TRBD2	CASTRGDVPYNEQFF	TGTGCCAGCACCCGGGGGGACGTGCCCTACAATGAGCAGTTCTTC
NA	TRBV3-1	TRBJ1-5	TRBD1	CASSQEFGQGLVYSNQPQHF	TGTGCCAGCAGCCAAGAGTTCGGACAGGGCTTAGTTTATAGCAATCAGCCCCAGCATTTT
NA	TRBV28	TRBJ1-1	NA	CASSRQETDEAFF	TGTGCCAGCAGCCGCCAGGAGACGGATGAAGCTTTCTTT
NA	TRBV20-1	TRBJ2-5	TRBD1	CSAEFRGQETQYF	TGCAGTGCAGAATTCAGGGGGCAAGAGACCCAGTACTTC
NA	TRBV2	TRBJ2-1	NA	CASSAGRGQTISYNEQFF	TGTGCCAGCAGCGCGGGGCGGGGGCAAACGATCTCCTACAATGAGCAGTTCTTC
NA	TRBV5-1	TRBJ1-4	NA	CASSLDRGDGKLFF	TGCGCCAGTAGCTTGGATAGGGGGGATGGAAAACTGTTTTTT
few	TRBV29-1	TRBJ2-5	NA	CSVDAGVGLETQYF	TGCAGCGTTGATGCAGGGGTTGGTTTGGAGACCCAGTACTTC
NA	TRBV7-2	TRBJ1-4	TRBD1	CASSQGGAFNEKLFF	TGTGCCAGCAGCCAGGGGGGGGCCTTTAATGAAAAACTGTTTTTT
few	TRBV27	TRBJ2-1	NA	CASSFEDTGSYEQFF	TGTGCCAGCAGTTTCGAAGATACAGGGAGTTATGAGCAGTTCTTC
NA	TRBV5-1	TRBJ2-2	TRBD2	CASSQTSGSTSGELFF	TGCGCCAGCAGCCAGACTAGCGGGAGTACTTCCGGGGAGCTGTTTTTT
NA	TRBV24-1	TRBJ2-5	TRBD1	CATSDLGQWETQYF	TGTGCCACCAGTGATCTGGGACAGTGGGAGACCCAGTACTTC
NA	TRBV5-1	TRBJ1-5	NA	CASSLEAGPWGNQPQHF	TGCGCCAGCAGCTTGGAGGCAGGACCGTGGGGCAATCAGCCCCAGCATTTT
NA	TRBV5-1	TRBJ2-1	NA	CASSPVAGYNEQFF	TGCGCCAGCAGCCCCGTGGCAGGGTACAATGAGCAGTTCTTC
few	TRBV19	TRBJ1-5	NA	CASSDPGLLQPQHF	TGTGCCAGTAGTGATCCGGGACTCCTTCAGCCCCAGCATTTT